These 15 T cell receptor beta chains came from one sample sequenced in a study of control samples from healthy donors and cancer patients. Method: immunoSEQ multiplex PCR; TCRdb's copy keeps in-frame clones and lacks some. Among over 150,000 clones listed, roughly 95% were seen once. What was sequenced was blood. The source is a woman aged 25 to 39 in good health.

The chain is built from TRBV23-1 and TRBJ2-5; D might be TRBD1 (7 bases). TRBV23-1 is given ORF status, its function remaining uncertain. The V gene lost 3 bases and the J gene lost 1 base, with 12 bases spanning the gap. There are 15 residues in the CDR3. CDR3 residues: CASSQGRGVQETQYF. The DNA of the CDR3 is TGCGCCAGCAGTCAGGGCAGGGGGGTCCAAGAGACCCAGTACTTC.

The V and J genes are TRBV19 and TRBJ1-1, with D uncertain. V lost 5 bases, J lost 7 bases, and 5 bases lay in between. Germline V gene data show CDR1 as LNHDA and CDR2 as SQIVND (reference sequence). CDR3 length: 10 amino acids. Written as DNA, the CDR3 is TGTGCCAGTAGTTCTGGTGAAGCTTTCTTT. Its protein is CASSSGEAFF.

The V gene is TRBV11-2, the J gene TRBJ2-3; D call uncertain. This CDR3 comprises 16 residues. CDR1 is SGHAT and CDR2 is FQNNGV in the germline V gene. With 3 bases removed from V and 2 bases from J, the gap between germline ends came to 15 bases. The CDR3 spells CASSFGGDIHTDTQYF. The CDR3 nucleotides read TGTGCCAGCAGCTTTGGCGGCGACATCCACACAGATACGCAGTATTTT.

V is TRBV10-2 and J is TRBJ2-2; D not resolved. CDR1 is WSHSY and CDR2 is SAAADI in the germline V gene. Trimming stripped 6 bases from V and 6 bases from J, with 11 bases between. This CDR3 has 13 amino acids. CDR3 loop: CASRGRSSGELFF. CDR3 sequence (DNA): TGCGCCAGCAGAGGACGGAGCTCCGGGGAGCTGTTTTTT.

The DNA of the CDR3 is TGTGCCAGCAGCGCCAGGACAGCAGGGGAGCAGTACTTC. Its translation is CASSARTAGEQYF. The rearrangement uses TRBV7-8 and TRBJ2-7; a possible D gene is TRBD1 (6 bases). This CDR3 has 13 amino acids. The germline CDR1 and CDR2 sequences are SGHVS and FQNEAQ. Trimming took 5 bases from V and 7 from J, leaving 15 bases between them.

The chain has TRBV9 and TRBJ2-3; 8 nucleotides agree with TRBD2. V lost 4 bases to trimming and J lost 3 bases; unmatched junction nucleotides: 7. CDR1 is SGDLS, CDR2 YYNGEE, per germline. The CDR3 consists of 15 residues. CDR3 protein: CASSPRGGVTDTQYF. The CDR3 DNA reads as TGTGCCAGCAGCCCTCGGGGGGGCGTGACAGATACGCAGTATTTT.

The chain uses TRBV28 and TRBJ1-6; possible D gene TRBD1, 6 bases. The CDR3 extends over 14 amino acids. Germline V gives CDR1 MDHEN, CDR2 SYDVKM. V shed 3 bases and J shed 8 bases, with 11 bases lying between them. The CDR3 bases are TGTGCCAGCAGTTTGACAGGTTGGCATTCACCCCTCCACTTT. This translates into CASSLTGWHSPLHF.

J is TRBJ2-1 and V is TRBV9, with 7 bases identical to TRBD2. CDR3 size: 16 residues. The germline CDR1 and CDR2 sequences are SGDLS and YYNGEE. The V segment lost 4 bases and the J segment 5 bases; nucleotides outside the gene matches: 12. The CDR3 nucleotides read TGTGCCAGCAGCCCCCGTCCGGGACTAACAGACAATGAGCAGTTCTTC. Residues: CASSPRPGLTDNEQFF.

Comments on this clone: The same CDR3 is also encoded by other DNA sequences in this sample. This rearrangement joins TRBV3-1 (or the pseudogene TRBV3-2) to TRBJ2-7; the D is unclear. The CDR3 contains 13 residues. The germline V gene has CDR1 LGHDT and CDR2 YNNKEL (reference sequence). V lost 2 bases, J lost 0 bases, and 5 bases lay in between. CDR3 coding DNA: TGTGCCAGCAGCCAACAGAGCTCCTACGAGCAGTACTTC. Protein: CASSQQSSYEQYF.

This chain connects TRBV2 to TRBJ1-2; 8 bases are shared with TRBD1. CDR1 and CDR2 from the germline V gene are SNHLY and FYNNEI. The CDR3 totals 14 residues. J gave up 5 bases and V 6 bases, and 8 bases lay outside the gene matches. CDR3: CASSGTGGLYGYTF. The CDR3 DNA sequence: TGTGCCAGCAGCGGGACAGGAGGATTATATGGCTACACCTTC.

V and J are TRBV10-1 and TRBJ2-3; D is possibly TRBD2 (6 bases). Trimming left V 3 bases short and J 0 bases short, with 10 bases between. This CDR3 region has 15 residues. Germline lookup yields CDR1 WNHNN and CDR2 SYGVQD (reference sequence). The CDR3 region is CASSDMGGSTDTQYF. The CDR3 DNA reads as TGCGCCAGCAGTGATATGGGGGGAAGCACAGATACGCAGTATTTT.

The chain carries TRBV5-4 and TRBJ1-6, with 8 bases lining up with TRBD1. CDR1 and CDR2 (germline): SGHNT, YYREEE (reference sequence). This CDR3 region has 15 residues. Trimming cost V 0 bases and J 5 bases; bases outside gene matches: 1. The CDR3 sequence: CASSLGQGNNSPLHF. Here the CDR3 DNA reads TGTGCCAGCAGCTTGGGACAGGGGAATAATTCACCCCTCCACTTT.

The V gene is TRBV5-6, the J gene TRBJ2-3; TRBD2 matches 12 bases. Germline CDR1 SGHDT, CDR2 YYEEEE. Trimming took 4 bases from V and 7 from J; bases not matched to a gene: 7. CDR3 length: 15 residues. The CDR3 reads CASSTTSGRRNTQYF. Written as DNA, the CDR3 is TGTGCCAGCAGCACGACTAGCGGGAGAAGGAATACGCAGTATTTT.

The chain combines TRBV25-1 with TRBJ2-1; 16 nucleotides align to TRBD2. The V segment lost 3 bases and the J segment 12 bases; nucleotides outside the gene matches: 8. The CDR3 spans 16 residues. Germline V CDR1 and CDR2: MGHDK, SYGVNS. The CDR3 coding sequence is TGTGCCAGCAGTGAGAGGGGACTAGCGGGAGGGATGGTGCAGTTCTTC. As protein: CASSERGLAGGMVQFF.

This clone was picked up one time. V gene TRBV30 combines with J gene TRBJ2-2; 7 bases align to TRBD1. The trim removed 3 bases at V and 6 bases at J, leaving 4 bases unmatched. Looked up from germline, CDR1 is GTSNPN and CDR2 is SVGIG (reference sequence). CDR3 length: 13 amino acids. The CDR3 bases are TGTGCCTGGAGCCCTAGGGGGCCCGGGGAGCTGTTTTTT. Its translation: CAWSPRGPGELFF.